This T cell receptor beta chain was identified in a study of T cell responses to AZD1222 COVID-19 vaccine. The V and J ends lost 0 bases and 4 bases, in that order; junction bases with no gene match: 3. Germline values: CDR1 SGHDT, CDR2 YYEEEE. The CDR3 is 15 amino acids. Using immunoSEQ multiplex PCR, the repertoire was profiled, and TCRdb retains in-frame clones only, with some absent. The sample lists more than 110,000 clones; 80% to 95% were seen once. Sequenced material: peripheral blood, taken on day 0 of AZD1222 vaccination. This clonotype originated in an adult in good health. The rearrangement links TRBV5-6 to TRBJ1-2, with TRBD1 matching over 10 bases. DNA of the CDR3: TGTGCCAGCAGCTTGGGGACAGGGGGATTCTATGGCTACACCTTC. It encodes CASSLGTGGFYGYTF.